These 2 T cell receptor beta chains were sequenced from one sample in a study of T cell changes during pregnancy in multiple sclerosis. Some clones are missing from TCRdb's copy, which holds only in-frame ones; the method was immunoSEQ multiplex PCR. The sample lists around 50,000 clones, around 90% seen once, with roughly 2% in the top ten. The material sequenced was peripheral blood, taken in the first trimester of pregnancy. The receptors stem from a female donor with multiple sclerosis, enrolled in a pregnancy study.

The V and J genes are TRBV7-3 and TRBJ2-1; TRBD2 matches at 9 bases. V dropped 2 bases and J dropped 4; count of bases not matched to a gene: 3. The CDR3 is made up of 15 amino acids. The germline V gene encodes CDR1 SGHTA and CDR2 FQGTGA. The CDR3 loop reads CASSLAGGMYNEQFF. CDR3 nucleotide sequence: TGTGCCAGCAGCTTAGCGGGGGGGATGTACAATGAGCAGTTCTTC. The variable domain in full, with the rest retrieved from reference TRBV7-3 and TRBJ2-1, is GAGVSQTPSNKVTEKGKYVELRCDPISGHTALYWYRQSLGQGPEFLIYFQGTGAADDSGLPNDRFFAVRPEGSVSTLKIQRTERGDSAVYLCASSLAGGMYNEQFFGPGTRLTVL.

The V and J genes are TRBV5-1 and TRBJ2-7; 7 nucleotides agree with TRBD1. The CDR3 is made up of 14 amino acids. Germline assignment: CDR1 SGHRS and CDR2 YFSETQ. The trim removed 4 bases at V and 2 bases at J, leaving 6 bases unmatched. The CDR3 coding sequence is TGCGCCAGCAGCCCCGGGACAGCAACCTACGAGCAGTACTTC. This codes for CASSPGTATYEQYF.